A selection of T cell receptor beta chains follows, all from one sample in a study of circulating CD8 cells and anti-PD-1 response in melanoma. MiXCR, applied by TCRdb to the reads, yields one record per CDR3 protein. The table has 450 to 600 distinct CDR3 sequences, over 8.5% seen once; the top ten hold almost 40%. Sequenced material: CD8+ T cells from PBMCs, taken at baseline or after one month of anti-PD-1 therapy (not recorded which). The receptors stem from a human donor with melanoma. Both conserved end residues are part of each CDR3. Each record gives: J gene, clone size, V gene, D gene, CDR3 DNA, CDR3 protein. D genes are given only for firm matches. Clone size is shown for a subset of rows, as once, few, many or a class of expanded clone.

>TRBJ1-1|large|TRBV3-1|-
TGTGCCAGCAGCCAAGATGGGAGAACCACTGAAGCTTTCTTT
CASSQDGRTTEAFF
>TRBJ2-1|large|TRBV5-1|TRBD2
TGCGCCAGCACCCTAGCGGGGGGCTACAATGAGCAGTTCTTC
CASTLAGGYNEQFF
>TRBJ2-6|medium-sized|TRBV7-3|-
TGTGCCAGCAGCTTAACTGGCCTGGGGGCCAACGTCCTGACTTTC
CASSLTGLGANVLTF
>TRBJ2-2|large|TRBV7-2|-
TGTGCCAGCAGCTTGCCCCTTTCTGGTAATAGGAACACCGGGGAGCTGTTTTTT
CASSLPLSGNRNTGELFF
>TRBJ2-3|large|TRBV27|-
TGTGCCAGCAGTTTTGAGTTAGAAAGCACAGATACGCAGTATTTT
CASSFELESTDTQYF
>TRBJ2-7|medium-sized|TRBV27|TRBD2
TGTGCCAGCAGTATTAGCGGGGGGTCCTACGAGCAGTACTTC
CASSISGGSYEQYF
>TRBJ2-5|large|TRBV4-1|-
TGCGCCAGCAGCCATGTCCGGGGGGCTGGGGAAGAGACCCAGTACTTC
CASSHVRGAGEETQYF
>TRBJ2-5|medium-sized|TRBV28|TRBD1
TGTGCCAGCAGTCCTGTTTACAGGGGGCTGGAGACCCAGTACTTC
CASSPVYRGLETQYF
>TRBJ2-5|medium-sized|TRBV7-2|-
TGTGCCAGCGGGGCGACCCGGACAGAGACCCAGTACTTC
CASGATRTETQYF
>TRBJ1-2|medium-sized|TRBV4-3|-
TGCGCCAGCAGCCCATCGAGATCCCCTCGCTATGGCTACACCTTC
CASSPSRSPRYGYTF
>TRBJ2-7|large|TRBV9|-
TGTGCCAGCAGCGCCCGGGATGGGGCAGCCTACGAGCAGTACTTC
CASSARDGAAYEQYF
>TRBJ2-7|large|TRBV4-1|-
TGCGCCAGCAGCCAAGACGCGGTCGGGCACGAGCAGTACTTC
CASSQDAVGHEQYF
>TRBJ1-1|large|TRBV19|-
TGTGCCAGTAGTATAAACAGTAACACTGAAGCTTTCTTT
CASSINSNTEAFF
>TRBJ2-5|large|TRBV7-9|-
TGTGCCAGCAGCTTAGCCAGCAAAGAGACCCAGTACTTC
CASSLASKETQYF
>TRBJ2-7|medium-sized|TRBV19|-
TGTGCCAGTAGTCCCTCGAGGAACTACGAGCAGTACTTC
CASSPSRNYEQYF
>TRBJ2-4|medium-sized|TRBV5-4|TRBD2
TGTGCCAGCAGCCCGACTAGCGGGGGGCAACCGTACTTC
CASSPTSGGQPYF
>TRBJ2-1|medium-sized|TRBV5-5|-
TGTGCCAGCAGCTTTATGGGGGAACTTACTTACAATGAGCAGTTCTTC
CASSFMGELTYNEQFF
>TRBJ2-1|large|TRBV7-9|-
TGTGCCAGCAGCGGGCTACGGGGTAGCTCCTACAATGAGCAGTTCTTC
CASSGLRGSSYNEQFF
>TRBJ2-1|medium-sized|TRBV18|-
TGTGCCAGCTCTTCAGACTCCGGGACATACAATGAGCAGTTCTTC
CASSSDSGTYNEQFF
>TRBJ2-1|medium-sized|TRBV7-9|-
TGTGCCAGCAGCCCCGGGACTTCGGGATACAATGAGCAGTTCTTC
CASSPGTSGYNEQFF
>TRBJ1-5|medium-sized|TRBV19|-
TGTGCCAGTGATGAAATGGATCAGCCCCAGCATTTT
CASDEMDQPQHF
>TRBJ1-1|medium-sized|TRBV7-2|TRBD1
TGTGCCAGCAGGAGGACAGGACCGGTTGAAGCTTTCTTT
CASRRTGPVEAFF
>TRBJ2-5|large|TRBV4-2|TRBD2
TGTGCCAGCAGCCCCCGGACTAGCGGGGAAGAGACCCAGTACTTC
CASSPRTSGEETQYF
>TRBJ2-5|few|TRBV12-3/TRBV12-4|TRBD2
TGTGCCAGCAGCACCAGCGGGGTCCAAGAGACCCAGTACTTC
CASSTSGVQETQYF
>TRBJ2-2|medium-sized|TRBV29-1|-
TGCAGCGTACACCGACCGGGACAAAACACCGGGGAGCTGTTTTTT
CSVHRPGQNTGELFF
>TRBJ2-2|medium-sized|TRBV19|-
TGTGCCAGTAGTATGCAGGGCCCCGGGGAGCTGTTTTTT
CASSMQGPGELFF
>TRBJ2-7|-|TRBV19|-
TGTGCCAGTAGTAGGGACACAAACTACGAGCAGTACTTC
CASSRDTNYEQYF
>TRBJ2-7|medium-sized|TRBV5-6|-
TGTGCCAGCAGCTTAGTCCCTGGAGGGACACGGGACGAGCAGTACTTC
CASSLVPGGTRDEQYF
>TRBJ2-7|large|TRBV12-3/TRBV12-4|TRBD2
TGTGCCAGCAGTCCAGGGACTAGCGGGGCAACTTACGAGCAGTACTTC
CASSPGTSGATYEQYF
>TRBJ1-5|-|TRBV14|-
TGTGCCAGCAGTAAATGGGGGAATAGCAATCAGCCCCAGCATTTT
CASSKWGNSNQPQHF
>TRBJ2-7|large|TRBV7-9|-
TGTGCCAGCAGCTTAGGGACGGCCGAGCAGTACTTC
CASSLGTAEQYF
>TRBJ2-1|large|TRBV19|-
TGTGCCAGTAGTATTTACGCTTCAGTCGTCTACAATGAGCAGTTCTTC
CASSIYASVVYNEQFF